This T cell receptor (beta chain) was captured in a study of CD8 T cells in Susac syndrome. Study outcomes and limitations: The TCR sequencing and HLA analysis in the study involved a relatively small number of individuals, as the study acknowledged.

Random hexamers primed reverse transcription of roughly 0.45 to 1 ug RNA. Amplification of TCR beta CDR3 by immunoSEQ multiplex PCR spanned 54 Vbeta and 13 Jbeta. TCRdb re-analysed the immunoSEQ multiplex PCR reads in MiXCR, keeping a single row per CDR3 protein. In the table there are around 59,000 distinct CDR3 sequences, just over 90% of which are singletons. Regarding this clonotype: Its antigen remains unknown.

Germline V gene lookup returns CDR1 LNHDA and CDR2 SQIVND (reference sequence). The CDR3 runs to 15 residues. Deletions cut 6 bases from V and 2 bases from J, with 17 bases between. Sequencing of TCR beta drew on CD8+ and CD4+ T cells from blood. TEMRA cells were FACS-enriched, while CD8+ and CD4+ T cells were negatively isolated. The chain carries TRBV19 and TRBJ2-7; D perhaps matches TRBD2 (6 bases). The sequence came from a human donor in good health. Sample: CD8+ T cells from PBMCs. Here the CDR3 reads CASRTTAGTAYEQYF. The CDR3 DNA reads as TGTGCCAGTAGAACGACGGCGGGGACCGCCTACGAGCAGTACTTC.